The following is a T cell receptor beta chain sequence with its context. Its target is not known. The data originate from a study of glioma-infiltrating T cells after dendritic cell vaccination. Findings of the study overall: Higher TCR clonality did not directly relate to longer survival. Longer survival after dendritic cell vaccination followed higher pretreatment TIL content. The cohort had few patients with full blood and tumor sets.

Time point noted: after dendritic cell vaccination, including at tumor progression/relapse. The CDR3 totals 15 residues. In germline, CDR1 is GTSNPN, CDR2 SVGIG (reference sequence). The V end lost 0 bases, the J end lost 5 bases, and 16 bases lay between the germline ends. TCRdb's table, derived via immunoSEQ multiplex PCR, lists solely in-frame clones and lacks some. The table lists 90,000 to 110,000 clones, nearly 90% of them singletons. This receptor was obtained from a human donor with glioblastoma. The J gene is TRBJ1-1, the V gene TRBV30; no firm D call. Sequenced here: blood, sampled after dendritic cell vaccination. The CDR3 DNA reads TGTGCCTGGAGTGTAGACTCCCGGGGAGCGACTGAAGCTTTCTTT. Translation gives CAWSVDSRGATEAFF.